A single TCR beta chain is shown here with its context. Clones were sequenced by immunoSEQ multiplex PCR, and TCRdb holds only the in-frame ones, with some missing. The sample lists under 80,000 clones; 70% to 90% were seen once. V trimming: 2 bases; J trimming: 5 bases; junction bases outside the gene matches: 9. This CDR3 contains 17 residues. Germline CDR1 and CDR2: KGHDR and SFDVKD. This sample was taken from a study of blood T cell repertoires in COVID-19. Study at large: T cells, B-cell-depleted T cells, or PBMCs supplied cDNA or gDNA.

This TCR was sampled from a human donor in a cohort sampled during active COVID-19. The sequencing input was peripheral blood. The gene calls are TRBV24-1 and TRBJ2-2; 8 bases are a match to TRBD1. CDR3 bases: TGTGCCACCAGTGATTCCGGACAGGGTGGGTGGACCGGGGAGCTGTTTTTT. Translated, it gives CATSDSGQGGWTGELFF.